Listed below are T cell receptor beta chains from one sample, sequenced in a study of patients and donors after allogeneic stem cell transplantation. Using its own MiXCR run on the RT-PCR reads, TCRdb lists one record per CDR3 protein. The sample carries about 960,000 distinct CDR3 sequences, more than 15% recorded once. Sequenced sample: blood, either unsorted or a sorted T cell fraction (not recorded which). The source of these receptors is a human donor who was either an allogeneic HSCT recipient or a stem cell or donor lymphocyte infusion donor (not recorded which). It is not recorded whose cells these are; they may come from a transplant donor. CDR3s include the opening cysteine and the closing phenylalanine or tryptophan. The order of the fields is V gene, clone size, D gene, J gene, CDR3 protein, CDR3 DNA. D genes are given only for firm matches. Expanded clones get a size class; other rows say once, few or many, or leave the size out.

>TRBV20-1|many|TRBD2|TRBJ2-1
CSARGSGGDNEQFF
TGCAGTGCTAGAGGTAGCGGGGGGGACAATGAGCAGTTCTTC
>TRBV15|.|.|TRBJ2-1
CATSRDRGGEQFF
TGTGCCACCAGCAGAGATCGAGGCGGCGAGCAGTTCTTC
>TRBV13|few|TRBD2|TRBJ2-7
CASSPRTSGRAAAYEQYF
TGTGCCAGCAGCCCGAGGACTAGCGGGAGGGCAGCAGCCTACGAGCAGTACTTC
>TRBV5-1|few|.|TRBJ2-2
CASSHTDSRGAGELFF
TGCGCCAGCAGCCATACGGACAGTCGGGGAGCCGGGGAGCTGTTTTTT
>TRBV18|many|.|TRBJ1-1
CASSPPGWDGSLNTEAFF
TGTGCCAGCTCACCACCGGGATGGGACGGATCCTTGAACACTGAAGCTTTCTTT
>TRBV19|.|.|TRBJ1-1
CASTLGLLNTEAFF
TGTGCCAGTACCCTCGGACTTCTGAACACTGAAGCTTTCTTT
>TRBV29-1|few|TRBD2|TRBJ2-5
CSVETSRAGTQYF
TGCAGCGTTGAGACTAGCCGGGCGGGGACCCAGTACTTC
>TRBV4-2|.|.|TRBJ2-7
CASSPRSRQVGEQYF
TGTGCCAGCAGCCCTCGGTCGAGGCAAGTAGGCGAGCAGTACTTC
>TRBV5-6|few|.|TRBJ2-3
CASSLVGNVPLDTQYF
TGTGCCAGCAGCTTGGTGGGGAATGTCCCCCTTGATACGCAGTATTTT
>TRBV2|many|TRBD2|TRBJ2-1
CASRPGLGYNEQFF
TGTGCCAGCAGACCGGGACTAGGCTACAATGAGCAGTTCTTC
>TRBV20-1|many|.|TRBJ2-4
CSAPAPREAIQYF
TGCAGTGCTCCGGCCCCAAGGGAGGCCATTCAGTACTTC
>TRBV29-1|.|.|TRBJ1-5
CSVIAQGYSNQPQHF
TGCAGCGTTATCGCCCAAGGGTATAGCAATCAGCCCCAGCATTTT
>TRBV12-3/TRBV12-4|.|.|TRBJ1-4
CASSFWGLANEKLFF
TGTGCCAGCAGTTTTTGGGGGTTGGCTAATGAAAAACTGTTTTTT
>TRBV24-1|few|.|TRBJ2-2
CATSDLLRSGELFF
TGTGCCACCAGTGATTTGCTCAGGTCCGGGGAGCTGTTTTTT
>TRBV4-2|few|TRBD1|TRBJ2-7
CASSPGQGRYEQYF
TGTGCCAGCAGCCCCGGACAGGGTCGGTACGAGCAGTACTTC
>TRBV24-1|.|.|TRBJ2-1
CATSDPRGSNEQFF
TGTGCCACCAGTGACCCCAGAGGGAGCAATGAGCAGTTCTTC